The next 18 T cell receptor beta chains were all read from a single sample in a study of PD-1 blockade in classical Hodgkin lymphoma. Sequencing used immunoSEQ multiplex PCR; TCRdb keeps in-frame clones, though not all of them. The sample lists roughly 140,000 clones, around 84% occurring once. No patient escaped relapse after autologous stem cell transplantation, and brentuximab vedotin exposure varied. The sequences come from peripheral blood mononuclear cells (PBMCs), collected before the second cycle of nivolumab. These receptors originate from a human donor with classical Hodgkin lymphoma.

This clone appeared many times. The chain is built from TRBV7-9 and TRBJ1-2, with TRBD1 as a possible D gene (5 bases). V was pared by 1 base and J by 7 bases, with 10 bases between. The germline CDR1 and CDR2 sequences are SEHNR and FQNEAQ (reference sequence). This CDR3 is built from 13 residues. CDR3 nucleotide sequence: TGTGCCAGCAGCTTAGGGGGGGTCCGTGGCTACACCTTC. This gives the protein CASSLGGVRGYTF.

The chain recombines TRBV19 with TRBJ2-1; no clear D gene. Germline CDR1 LNHDA, CDR2 SQIVND (reference sequence). Deletions cut 10 bases from V and 5 bases from J, with 15 bases between. CDR3 length equals 13 residues. CDR3 protein: CATHNGRHNEQFF. For the CDR3, the DNA is TGTGCCACCCATAACGGACGCCACAATGAGCAGTTCTTC.

This clone has a single count. The chain carries TRBV15 and TRBJ2-1; 9 bases map to TRBD1. The germline V gene encodes CDR1 LNHNV and CDR2 YYDKDF (reference sequence). Trimming removed 3 bases from V and 7 bases from J; junction bases left unmatched: 7. CDR3 size: 15 residues. CDR3 sequence: CATSSPGQGHNEQFF. The CDR3, as DNA: TGTGCCACCAGCAGTCCGGGACAGGGACATAATGAGCAGTTCTTC.

J is TRBJ2-2 and V is TRBV15; unclear D gene. Deletions cut 0 bases from V and 6 bases from J, with 8 bases between. Germline assignment: CDR1 LNHNV and CDR2 YYDKDF (reference sequence). The CDR3 runs to 14 residues. CDR3 bases: TGTGCCACCAGCAGAGAGACTGAGGCCGGGGAGCTGTTTTTT. It yields the protein CATSRETEAGELFF.

The gene calls are TRBV9 and TRBJ2-3, with 11 bases fitting TRBD1. The CDR3 is 16 amino acids. V lost 4 bases and J lost 3; bases outside the gene matches: 7. The germline V gene has CDR1 SGDLS and CDR2 YYNGEE. The CDR3 region has the DNA TGTGCCAGCAGCCCCGGACAGGGGGCTATAACAGATACGCAGTATTTT. Translation gives CASSPGQGAITDTQYF.

CDR3 sequence (DNA): TGTGCCAGCAGGATGGGACCGGAAAATCAGCCCCAGCATTTT. Translated: CASRMGPENQPQHF. V is TRBV21-1 and J is TRBJ1-5. TRBV21-1 is recorded as a pseudogene. This CDR3 has 14 amino acids.

V is TRBV7-2 and J is TRBJ2-1; 7 bases agree with TRBD2. CDR1 and CDR2 from the germline V gene are SGHTA and FQGNSA. V was clipped by 5 bases and J by 3 bases; unmatched bases: 7. The CDR3 sequence is 15 residues long. The CDR3 protein is CASSPWGGIYNEQFF. The DNA of the CDR3 is TGTGCCAGCAGCCCTTGGGGGGGGATCTACAATGAGCAGTTCTTC.

CDR3 sequence reads: CSVEGVDRGYNQPQHF. The CDR3 DNA is TGCAGCGTTGAGGGCGTGGACAGGGGATACAATCAGCCCCAGCATTTT. The genes are TRBV29-1 and TRBJ1-5; TRBD1 matches at 9 bases. Germline loops: CDR1 SQVTM, CDR2 ANQGSEA. CDR3 length equals 16 residues. Trimming cost V 3 bases and J 3 bases; bases outside gene matches: 9.

J is TRBJ2-1 and V is TRBV7-9; TRBD2 agrees at 9 bases. Germline values: CDR1 SEHNR, CDR2 FQNEAQ (reference sequence). CDR3 size: 13 residues. The trim removed 5 bases at V and 10 bases at J, leaving 6 bases unmatched. Written as DNA, the CDR3 is TGTGCCAGCAGCCCCCTAGCGGGGAGAGAGCAGTTCTTC. This encodes CASSPLAGREQFF.

The rearrangement links TRBV4-2 to TRBJ2-4; 10 positions agree with TRBD2. This CDR3 spans 19 amino acids. The germline CDR1 and CDR2 sequences are LGHNA and YNFKEQ. V was pared by 0 bases and J by 0 bases, with 8 bases of the junction left unmatched. CDR3 DNA sequence: TGTGCCAGCAGCCAAGAATGGACTAGCGGCCCTTTAGCCAAAAACATTCAGTACTTC. Amino acid sequence: CASSQEWTSGPLAKNIQYF.

V usage is TRBV7-9 and J usage is TRBJ2-7, with TRBD1 matching over 8 bases. Per germline, CDR1 SEHNR and CDR2 FQNEAQ (reference sequence). Losses at the gene ends were 5 bases for V and 0 bases for J; bases not matched to a gene: 9. The CDR3 contains 16 residues. Here the CDR3 reads CASSQGRGRRSYEQYF. The CDR3 nucleotides read TGTGCCAGCAGCCAAGGCAGGGGGCGACGCTCCTACGAGCAGTACTTC.

This clone occurred once. V and J are TRBV14 and TRBJ2-1; 11 nucleotides agree with TRBD2. CDR3 length: 15 amino acids. Looked up from germline, CDR1 is SGHDN and CDR2 is FVKESK. After removal of 1 base from V and 4 bases from J, the junction contained 0 bases not matched to a gene. The CDR3 nucleotides are TGTGCCAGCAGCCAAGTAGCGGGAGGGTACAATGAGCAGTTCTTC. It is translated as CASSQVAGGYNEQFF.

This chain uses TRBV25-1 with TRBJ1-4; D is undetermined. Trimming pared 2 bases from V and 3 bases from J, leaving 10 bases between. The CDR3 is 15 residues long. Germline lookup yields CDR1 MGHDK and CDR2 SYGVNS. Here the CDR3 reads CASSEASAANEKLFF. The CDR3 DNA sequence: TGTGCCAGCAGTGAAGCGTCTGCGGCTAATGAAAAACTGTTTTTT.

This clone turned up a few times. CDR3 region: CASSVAFLNTEAFF. CDR3 coding DNA: TGTGCCAGCAGTGTTGCTTTCCTGAACACTGAAGCTTTCTTT. The chain employs TRBV6-1 and TRBJ1-1, with unresolved D. V lost 4 bases and J 0 bases, leaving 9 bases between the germline ends. Germline CDR1 and CDR2: MNHNS and SASEGT. The CDR3 length is 14 residues.

The chain combines TRBV5-1 with TRBJ2-3, with D hard to call. Germline assignment: CDR1 SGHRS and CDR2 YFSETQ. The CDR3 runs 15 residues. Trimming took off 3 bases at V and 0 bases at J, with 11 bases between the two ends. In nucleotides, the CDR3 is TGCGCCAGCAGCTCCCGGCCCGGAAGCACAGATACGCAGTATTTT. Amino acids: CASSSRPGSTDTQYF.

This clone appeared a single time. The V call is TRBV5-5, the J call TRBJ1-4; 9 bases align to TRBD1. After removal of 4 bases from V and 6 bases from J, the junction contained 10 bases not matched to a gene. Germline CDR1 is SGHKS and CDR2 is YYEKEE (reference sequence). The CDR3 runs to 16 residues. CDR3 loop: CASSMTPGQGYEKLFF. The CDR3 nucleotides are TGTGCCAGCAGCATGACACCGGGACAGGGATATGAAAAACTGTTTTTT.

Comments on this clone: Mismatch with germline at one junction end may stem from a read error. This sequence joins TRBV5-1 and TRBJ1-2; weak D call: TRBD1 (5 bases). The CDR3 has 13 residues. The germline V gene has CDR1 SGHRS and CDR2 YFSETQ. The CDR3: CASSSGTISGYTF. CDR3 nucleotides: TGTGCCAGCAGCTCCGGGACCATCTCTGGCTACACCTTC.

The chain has TRBV6-5 and TRBJ2-1; no clear D gene. Germline lookup yields CDR1 MNHEY and CDR2 SVGAGI. The CDR3 loop spans 14 amino acids. V was cut by 7 bases and J by 0 bases, with 10 bases left in between. The CDR3 DNA reads TGTGCCAGCACTCAACAAAGCTCCTACAATGAGCAGTTCTTC. Translated, it gives CASTQQSSYNEQFF.